One sample yielded the 21 T cell receptor beta chains listed below, sequenced in a study of T cell responses to AZD1222 COVID-19 vaccine. The data were produced by immunoSEQ multiplex PCR, yet TCRdb's version contains in-frame clones alone and is incomplete. The sample carries some 130,000 clones, approximately 85% recorded once. The sample in question was peripheral blood, obtained 28 days after the second AZD1222 dose. The origin of the receptors is an adult who received the AZD1222 COVID-19 vaccine.

The chain links TRBV3-1 (or the pseudogene TRBV3-2) to TRBJ2-7; no clear D. Germline CDR1 LGHDT, CDR2 YNNKEL (reference sequence). The V end lost 4 bases, the J end lost 3 bases, and 4 bases lay between the germline ends. CDR3 length: 11 amino acids. CDR3 loop: CASSLHYEQYF. The DNA for the CDR3 is TGTGCCAGCAGCCTCCACTACGAGCAGTACTTC.

The rearrangement uses TRBV11-2 and TRBJ1-5; D gene ambiguous. Germline CDR1 SGHAT, CDR2 FQNNGV. The CDR3 runs to 15 residues. Trimming pared 3 bases from V and 1 base from J, leaving 10 bases between. The CDR3 here is CASSFSVGSNQPQHF. In nucleotides, the CDR3 is TGTGCCAGCAGCTTTTCCGTGGGAAGCAATCAGCCCCAGCATTTT. The whole variable domain, filled in from reference TRBV11-2 and TRBJ1-5, reads EAGVAQSPRYKIIEKRQSVAFWCNPISGHATLYWYQQILGQGPKLLIQFQNNGVVDDSQLPKDRFSAERLKGVDSTLKIQPAKLEDSAVYLCASSFSVGSNQPQHFGDGTRLSIL.

The chain is built from TRBV5-6 and TRBJ2-1, with 10 bases matching TRBD2. The length of the CDR3 is 14 residues. Looked up from germline, CDR1 is SGHDT and CDR2 is YYEEEE. V trimming: 6 bases; J trimming: 9 bases; junction bases outside the gene matches: 9. The chain's CDR3 is CASTSLAGSGEQFF. The CDR3 region has the DNA TGTGCCAGCACCTCACTAGCGGGATCGGGTGAGCAGTTCTTC.

This clone was recorded a few times. The CDR3 loop reads CASSDAGTVNSPLHF. CDR3 DNA: TGTGCCAGCAGTGATGCCGGGACGGTAAATTCACCCCTCCACTTT. The chain employs TRBV9 and TRBJ1-6; D possibly corresponds to TRBD1 (5 bases). Between the trimmed V and J ends, which lost 5 bases and 7 bases, there was a span of 16 bases. The CDR3 has 15 amino acids. Germline V gene sequence: CDR1 SGDLS, CDR2 YYNGEE. The entire variable domain, with the rest obtained from reference TRBV9 and TRBJ1-6, is as follows: DSGVTQTPKHLITATGQRVTLRCSPRSGDLSVYWYQQSLDQGLQFLIQYYNGEERAKGNILERFSAQQFPDLHSELNLSSLELGDSALYFCASSDAGTVNSPLHFGNGTRLTVT.

The gene calls are TRBV21-1 and TRBJ1-2. TRBV21-1 is termed a pseudogene. The CDR3 consists of 10 residues. CDR3 nucleotides: TGTGAAAGGCGAGACTATGGCTACACCTTC. It yields the protein CERRDYGYTF.

The genes are TRBV9 and TRBJ2-3, with 14 bases lining up with TRBD2. Per the germline V gene, CDR1 is SGDLS and CDR2 is YYNGEE. CDR3 length: 19 residues. V was clipped by 0 bases and J by 3 bases; unmatched bases: 9. CDR3 in amino acids: CASSVAVTSGGAGTDTQYF. The DNA for the CDR3 is TGTGCCAGCAGCGTAGCGGTGACTAGCGGGGGGGCCGGAACAGATACGCAGTATTTT.

A note on this clone: Other DNA sequences in the same sample also yield this CDR3. This chain joins TRBV19 and TRBJ2-7; no firm D call. Trimming cost V 3 bases and J 0 bases, with 9 bases left between them. From germline, CDR1 is LNHDA and CDR2 SQIVND (reference sequence). The CDR3 runs to 14 residues. CDR3: CASSIGRSSYEQYF. CDR3 sequence (DNA): TGTGCCAGTAGTATCGGCCGTAGCTCCTACGAGCAGTACTTC.

The chain uses TRBV7-9 and TRBJ2-5; D is possibly TRBD2 (5 bases). Germline V CDR1 and CDR2: SEHNR, FQNEAQ (reference sequence). This CDR3 spans 14 amino acids. Trimming took off 7 bases at V and 4 bases at J, with 16 bases between the two ends. The CDR3 bases are TGTGCCAGCACCATACGGGGTATTGGAGAGACCCAGTACTTC. This encodes CASTIRGIGETQYF.

V gene TRBV19 combines with J gene TRBJ1-5; 7 nucleotides line up with TRBD1. The CDR3 runs 14 residues. V gave up 9 bases and J gave up 5 bases; unmatched junction bases: 10. Germline V gene lookup returns CDR1 LNHDA and CDR2 SQIVND (reference sequence). CDR3 nucleotides: TGTGCCAGCTACTCGACAGGGCGGGATCAGCCCCAGCATTTT. As protein: CASYSTGRDQPQHF.

This clone turned up a few times. This rearrangement joins TRBV5-5 to TRBJ1-5; TRBD1 is a possible D gene (6 bases). The V gene lost 0 bases and the J gene lost 3 bases, with 13 bases spanning the gap. Germline values: CDR1 SGHKS, CDR2 YYEKEE (reference sequence). The CDR3 extends over 16 amino acids. For the CDR3, the DNA is TGTGCCAGCAGCTTGGGACGGACAGCTCACAATCAGCCCCAGCATTTT. Translating it yields CASSLGRTAHNQPQHF.

In its sample, this clone was seen once. The chain joins TRBV29-1 to TRBJ2-5; 9 bases match TRBD2. This CDR3 is built from 12 residues. CDR1 and CDR2 from the germline V gene are SQVTM and ANQGSEA. The CDR3 DNA follows: TGCAGGGCGGGGGGGGCCGGTCAGACCCAGTACTTC. This sequence encodes CRAGGAGQTQYF.

The table lists this clone with a count of one. The rearrangement links TRBV12-5 to TRBJ1-6; D not certain. The germline gives CDR1 LGHNT, CDR2 FRNRAP. The V gene lost 7 bases and the J gene lost 7 bases, with 11 bases spanning the gap. The CDR3 has 13 residues. The CDR3 region is CASALESNSPLHF. DNA for the CDR3: TGTGCTAGTGCCCTAGAATCAAATTCACCCCTCCACTTT.

The chain carries TRBV4-1 and TRBJ2-5, with 10 bases fitting TRBD2. The V segment lost 3 bases and the J segment 5 bases; nucleotides outside the gene matches: 6. There are 15 residues in the CDR3. Germline V CDR1 and CDR2: MGHRA, YSYEKL. In DNA, the CDR3 is TGCGCCAGCAGCCACCGAGCGGGAGGGCCGGAGACCCAGTACTTC. Its protein is CASSHRAGGPETQYF.

The chain links TRBV24-1 to TRBJ2-7; tentatively, D is TRBD1 (6 bases). Germline CDR1 and CDR2: KGHDR and SFDVKD. V lost 2 bases and J 2 bases, leaving 15 bases between the germline ends. CDR3 size: 16 residues. The CDR3 region has the DNA TGTGCCACCAGTGATTCTACAGGGTCCCTCCCCTACGAGCAGTACTTC. Translating it yields CATSDSTGSLPYEQYF.

This clone showed up just once. This chain connects TRBV9 to TRBJ1-3; 8 bases agree with TRBD1. The CDR3 runs to 15 residues. The V and J ends lost 4 bases and 9 bases, in that order; junction bases with no gene match: 12. Germline lookup yields CDR1 SGDLS and CDR2 YYNGEE. The CDR3 is CASSLRDRLLGTIYF. As DNA, the CDR3 is TGTGCCAGCAGCCTCCGGGACAGGCTACTCGGCACCATATATTTT.

A single count supports this clone. The rearrangement uses TRBV28 and TRBJ1-2; TRBD1 is a possible D gene (6 bases). The length of the CDR3 is 13 residues. The V gene's germline CDR1 is MDHEN and CDR2 SYDVKM. The ends were cut back, 2 bases at V and 4 bases at J, with 8 bases in the middle. The CDR3 DNA follows: TGTGCCAGCAGTTTAACAGGGTTCTATGGCTACACCTTC. This encodes CASSLTGFYGYTF.

The count of this clone is one. V usage is TRBV11-3 and J usage is TRBJ1-6; no reliable D call. Germline V gene data show CDR1 as SGHNT and CDR2 as YENEEA. Deletions cut 5 bases from V and 8 bases from J, with 10 bases between. This CDR3 is built from 13 residues. CDR3 nucleotides: TGTGCCAGCAGCCCGAGGTGGGATTCACCCCTCCACTTT. It specifies CASSPRWDSPLHF.

J is TRBJ1-2 and V is TRBV2; D possibly corresponds to TRBD1 (5 bases). Trimming stripped 5 bases from V and 0 bases from J, with 13 bases between. In germline, CDR1 is SNHLY, CDR2 FYNNEI. The CDR3 runs 15 residues. CDR3 coding DNA: TGTGCCAGCAGTTGGGGGGGGAGCTCTAACTATGGCTACACCTTC. This codes for CASSWGGSSNYGYTF.

This chain joins TRBV7-3 and TRBJ1-1; 7 bases match TRBD1. J lost 7 bases, V lost 5 bases, and 7 bases had no gene match. The CDR3 is 13 residues long. Germline CDR1 reads SGHTA; CDR2 reads FQGTGA. CDR3 protein: CASSQGQQVEAFF. CDR3 sequence (DNA): TGTGCCAGCAGCCAGGGACAGCAAGTTGAAGCTTTCTTT.

This rearrangement joins TRBV18 to TRBJ1-5; D gene ambiguous. In germline, CDR1 is KGHSH, CDR2 LQKENI. The CDR3 runs 15 residues. V gave up 3 bases and J gave up 3 bases, with 12 bases separating them. The CDR3 sequence: CASSPRTEPNQPQHF. CDR3 in DNA: TGTGCCAGCTCACCGCGCACAGAGCCCAATCAGCCCCAGCATTTT.

This chain uses TRBV5-1 with TRBJ1-1; unclear D gene. The CDR3 length is 15 residues. Germline V gene lookup returns CDR1 SGHRS and CDR2 YFSETQ. V gave up 4 bases and J gave up 1 base, with 14 bases separating them. CDR3 loop: CASSPPEVENTEAFF. Here the CDR3 DNA reads TGCGCCAGCAGCCCGCCAGAAGTGGAGAACACTGAAGCTTTCTTT.